Below are 26 T cell receptor beta chains sequenced from a single sample in a study of shared T cell receptors in the human thymus (dated by TCRdb to 2020 to 2022). Preparation of the library involved the immunoSEQ multiplex PCR assay. TCRdb retrieved this table from immuneACCESS and kept in-frame rearrangements only. Not all clones are present; in checked studies, unresolved V genes account for under half, and no reason is known for the remainder. The sample table contains more than 550,000 clones; only one count was recorded for around 87% of them. The ten largest make up 0.0094% of the sample. This sample was also put to use in a study of human thymus T cells.

The sample taken for sequencing was thymocytes. The receptor set was obtained from a boy under three years old with a congenital heart defect. Donor details come from another sample of the same person, matched by shared clones.

This clone was found once. This chain joins TRBV27 and TRBJ2-1, with 10 bases aligning to TRBD2. V lost 5 bases to trimming and J lost 4 bases; unmatched junction nucleotides: 8. This CDR3 region has 16 residues. CDR1 is MNHEY and CDR2 is SMNVEV in the germline V gene (reference sequence). The CDR3 protein is CASSVYSGGIYNEQFF. CDR3 bases: TGTGCCAGCAGTGTATATAGCGGGGGGATATACAATGAGCAGTTCTTC.

This clone was found a few times. The chain links TRBV10-3 to TRBJ1-6; D is unclear. With 2 bases removed from V and 9 bases from J, the gap between germline ends came to 20 bases. This CDR3 comprises 17 residues. The germline V gene has CDR1 ENHRY and CDR2 SYGVKD. The CDR3 bases are TGTGCCATCAGTGAGGCCCCGGCAGGCCGTTATGGTTCACCCCTCCACTTT. It translates to CAISEAPAGRYGSPLHF.

The rearrangement links TRBV5-4 to TRBJ1-2; unclear D gene. Trimming cost V 0 bases and J 4 bases, with 7 bases left between them. The CDR3 runs 13 residues. CDR1 SGHNT and CDR2 YYREEE come from the germline V gene (reference sequence). The CDR3 DNA reads TGTGCCAGCAGCTTGGAGCACCCCTATGGCTACACCTTC. Its protein product is CASSLEHPYGYTF. The full variable domain, rest sourced from reference TRBV5-4 and TRBJ1-2, is ETGVTQSPTHLIKTRGQQVTLRCSSQSGHNTVSWYQQALGQGPQFIFQYYREEENGRGNFPPRFSGLQFPNYSSELNVNALELDDSALYLCASSLEHPYGYTFGSGTRLTVV.

This chain joins TRBV11-3 and TRBJ2-2; D might be TRBD2 (6 bases). The germline gives CDR1 SGHNT, CDR2 YENEEA. The germline V and J ends were trimmed by 5 bases and 5 bases, with 12 bases remaining between them. The length of the CDR3 is 14 residues. CDR3 sequence: CASSISRGTGELFF. Here the CDR3 DNA reads TGTGCCAGCAGCATCTCACGGGGGACCGGGGAGCTGTTTTTT.

This chain connects TRBV6-5 to TRBJ2-1, with 7 bases matching TRBD2. This CDR3 has 15 amino acids. Trimming removed 8 bases from V and 6 bases from J; junction bases left unmatched: 13. The germline CDR1 and CDR2 sequences are MNHEY and SVGAGI. CDR3 DNA sequence: TGTGCCAGCTACGGGAGGAGCGGAGAGGGCAATGAGCAGTTCTTC. Protein product: CASYGRSGEGNEQFF.

The genes are TRBV18 and TRBJ2-3, with TRBD2 identical over 9 bases. Germline loops: CDR1 KGHSH, CDR2 LQKENI. Trimming removed 1 base from V and 4 bases from J; junction bases left unmatched: 6. The CDR3 sequence is 16 residues long. In nucleotides, the CDR3 is TGTGCCAGCTCACCACGGTTAGCGGGAGTCCCAGATACGCAGTATTTT. This sequence encodes CASSPRLAGVPDTQYF.

This clone has only a few counts. The rearrangement uses TRBV6-5 and TRBJ2-1, with 11 positions matching TRBD2. In germline, CDR1 is MNHEY, CDR2 SVGAGI. This CDR3 comprises 16 residues. The junction had 10 bases not matched to a gene; V was cut back by 4 bases and J by 8 bases. The CDR3 DNA follows: TGTGCCAGCAGTTGTAATAGCGGGAGGGCCGGACATGAGCAGTTCTTC. Amino acid sequence: CASSCNSGRAGHEQFF.

The rearrangement uses TRBV2 and TRBJ1-1; tentative D call: TRBD1 (5 bases). The CDR3 spans 14 residues. Between the trimmed V and J ends, which lost 7 bases and 3 bases, there was a span of 15 bases. Per the germline V gene, CDR1 is SNHLY and CDR2 is FYNNEI. CDR3 residues: CASTTIGADTEAFF. The DNA of the CDR3 is TGTGCCAGCACCACTATAGGGGCGGACACTGAAGCTTTCTTT. The whole variable domain, filled in from reference TRBV2 and TRBJ1-1, reads EPEVTQTPSHQVTQMGQEVILRCVPISNHLYFYWYRQILGQKVEFLVSFYNNEISEKSEIFDDQFSVERPDGSNFTLKIRSTKLEDSAMYFCASTTIGADTEAFFGQGTRLTVV.

The rearrangement joins TRBV5-1 to TRBJ2-7; TRBD1 agrees at 7 bases. This CDR3 contains 14 residues. The germline CDR1 and CDR2 sequences are SGHRS and YFSETQ. The V gene end was trimmed by 4 bases and the J gene end by 2 bases; junction bases not matched to a gene: 6. In DNA, the CDR3 is TGCGCCAGCAGCACCCCGGGACAGCCCTACGAGCAGTACTTC. The encoded protein is CASSTPGQPYEQYF.

This chain links TRBV25-1 with TRBJ2-5; 8 positions agree with TRBD2. The CDR3 runs 16 residues. Germline-derived CDR1 and CDR2 are MGHDK and SYGVNS. V lost 6 bases, J lost 2 bases, and 11 bases stayed unmatched. This CDR3 reads CASRDPAGDPQETQYF. In DNA form, the CDR3 reads TGTGCCAGCAGGGATCCAGCGGGAGACCCACAAGAGACCCAGTACTTC.

The gene calls are TRBV7-2 and TRBJ1-1; perhaps TRBD1 as D (5 bases). The CDR3 is 19 residues long. Germline V gene lookup returns CDR1 SGHTA and CDR2 FQGNSA. The V and J ends lost 5 bases and 1 base respectively, with 26 bases between them. CDR3 sequence (DNA): TGTGCCAGCAGCCCGACTCCCACACACAGGACCTCCAAGAACACTGAAGCTTTCTTT. This codes for CASSPTPTHRTSKNTEAFF.

The CDR3 region is CASSSWTSGRGLQETQYF. CDR3 DNA: TGTGCCAGCAGCTCCTGGACTAGCGGGAGGGGACTACAAGAGACCCAGTACTTC. The V gene is TRBV5-6, the J gene TRBJ2-5, with TRBD2 matching over 15 bases. Germline V gives CDR1 SGHDT, CDR2 YYEEEE. Trimming removed 3 bases from V and 2 bases from J; junction bases left unmatched: 8. This CDR3 has 18 amino acids.

This clone was detected only once. This chain connects TRBV19 to TRBJ1-2, with TRBD1 identical over 7 bases. The trim removed 9 bases at V and 3 bases at J, leaving 4 bases unmatched. CDR3 length: 12 residues. The germline gives CDR1 LNHDA, CDR2 SQIVND (reference sequence). The CDR3 DNA is TGTGCCAGCAGTGGGACAGACTATGGCTACACCTTC. It translates to CASSGTDYGYTF.

The gene calls are TRBV6-6 and TRBJ1-4, with D perhaps matching TRBD1 (5 bases). From germline, CDR1 is MNHNY and CDR2 SVGAGI (reference sequence). There are 15 residues in the CDR3. V was shortened by 5 bases and J by 13 bases, with 23 bases between the two germline ends. DNA of the CDR3: TGTGCCAGCAGTCCCACTTGGGGGGTAGGAACAGGACTGTTTTTT. Translating gives CASSPTWGVGTGLFF.

Concerning this clone: As the CDR3 is not closed by the conserved phenylalanine or tryptophan, this likely results from a read error. The limits of the CDR3 on the DNA are not certain, so only TCRdb's listed CDR3 is given. The chain couples TRBV10-2 to TRBJ1-1; the DNA was not compared with TRBD1, the D call given in the table. The germline gives CDR1 WSHSY, CDR2 SAAADI. 11 amino acids form the CDR3, both terminal residues included. This CDR3 reads CASSGGQGLIL.

This clone was seen a handful of times. V and J are TRBV14 and TRBJ2-7; 10 bases agree with TRBD1. V shed 4 bases and J 3 bases; nucleotides not matched to a gene: 6. The CDR3 has 15 amino acids. CDR1 SGHDN and CDR2 FVKESK come from the germline V gene. DNA for the CDR3: TGTGCCAGCAGCCCGAAGGGACAGGGGAACTACGAGCAGTACTTC. It translates to CASSPKGQGNYEQYF.

This chain links TRBV5-6 with TRBJ2-7, with 7 bases fitting TRBD1. The germline V gene has CDR1 SGHDT and CDR2 YYEEEE. CDR3 length: 14 residues. After removal of 6 bases from V and 4 bases from J, the junction contained 10 bases not matched to a gene. The CDR3 DNA reads TGTGCCAGCACCCAACAGGGGCTTAGGTACGAGCAGTACTTC. It translates to CASTQQGLRYEQYF. The whole variable domain, filled in from reference TRBV5-6 and TRBJ2-7, reads DAGVTQSPTHLIKTRGQQVTLRCSPKSGHDTVSWYQQALGQGPQFIFQYYEEEERQRGNFPDRFSGHQFPNYSSELNVNALLLGDSALYLCASTQQGLRYEQYFGPGTRLTVT.

The gene calls are TRBV5-1 and TRBJ2-1; TRBD1 aligns across 7 bases. The CDR3 runs to 15 residues. Germline lookup yields CDR1 SGHRS and CDR2 YFSETQ. Losses at the gene ends were 1 base for V and 6 bases for J; bases not matched to a gene: 7. CDR3 protein: CASSLRDRVVNEQFF. The CDR3 nucleotides are TGCGCCAGCAGCTTGAGAGACAGGGTGGTCAATGAGCAGTTCTTC. The full variable domain, rest sourced from reference TRBV5-1 and TRBJ2-1, is KAGVTQTPRYLIKTRGQQVTLSCSPISGHRSVSWYQQTPGQGLQFLFEYFSETQRNKGNFPGRFSGRQFSNSRSEMNVSTLELGDSALYLCASSLRDRVVNEQFFGPGTRLTVL.

This clone occurred once. The rearrangement links TRBV6-5 to TRBJ1-1; D is unclear. CDR1 is MNHEY, CDR2 SVGAGI, per germline. V dropped 6 bases and J dropped 3 bases, with 11 bases sitting between them. This CDR3 is 13 amino acids long. CDR3 nucleotide sequence: TGTGCCAGCAGCCAGGTACGGCACACTGAAGCTTTCTTT. Its protein product is CASSQVRHTEAFF.

The chain is built from TRBV10-3 and TRBJ2-3; D unresolved. Germline V gives CDR1 ENHRY, CDR2 SYGVKD. Trimming stripped 2 bases from V and 0 bases from J, with 6 bases between. The CDR3 extends over 14 amino acids. CDR3 DNA sequence: TGTGCCATCAGTGAGGGTCAGAGCACAGATACGCAGTATTTT. This encodes CAISEGQSTDTQYF.

This clone was observed a single time. The rearrangement joins TRBV29-1 to TRBJ2-7; 7 nucleotides align to TRBD2. This CDR3 has 13 residues. The ends lost 6 bases at V and 8 bases at J; junction bases unmatched: 13. Per germline, CDR1 SQVTM and CDR2 ANQGSEA. The CDR3 sequence: CSVVEWEGRKQYF. DNA of the CDR3: TGCAGCGTGGTAGAGTGGGAGGGAAGAAAGCAGTACTTC.

This chain joins TRBV7-8 and TRBJ1-4; TRBD1 might be the D (5 bases). Germline V gives CDR1 SGHVS, CDR2 FQNEAQ. The CDR3 sequence is 16 residues long. Trimming shortened V by 5 bases and J by 0 bases, and 13 bases separated the two germline ends. CDR3 in amino acids: CASSPPGFTTNEKLFF. CDR3 in DNA: TGTGCCAGCAGCCCGCCAGGGTTCACAACTAATGAAAAACTGTTTTTT. The variable domain in full, completed from reference TRBV7-8 and TRBJ1-4, reads GAGVSQSPRYKVAKRGQDVALRCDPISGHVSLFWYQQALGQGPEFLTYFQNEAQLDKSGLPSDRFFAERPEGSVSTLKIQRTQQEDSAVYLCASSPPGFTTNEKLFFGSGTQLSVL.

This chain links TRBV7-8 with TRBJ2-5, with TRBD2 identical over 7 bases. The V gene end was trimmed by 5 bases and the J gene end by 4 bases; junction bases not matched to a gene: 10. From germline, CDR1 is SGHVS and CDR2 FQNEAQ. The CDR3 is 15 amino acids. CDR3 protein: CASSLGVGRGETQYF. CDR3 in DNA: TGTGCCAGCAGCCTCGGTGTGGGGAGGGGAGAGACCCAGTACTTC.

This sequence joins TRBV28 and TRBJ1-5; D ambiguous. Germline V CDR1 and CDR2: MDHEN, SYDVKM. The CDR3 extends over 13 amino acids. V lost 8 bases and J 4 bases, leaving 12 bases between the germline ends. In DNA, the CDR3 is TGTGCCAGCCAGAGGCTCGGGAATCAGCCCCAGCATTTT. Translated, it gives CASQRLGNQPQHF.

The chain uses TRBV9 and TRBJ2-5; TRBD2 agrees at 9 bases. V lost 3 bases and J lost 2; bases outside the gene matches: 11. From germline, CDR1 is SGDLS and CDR2 YYNGEE. The CDR3 length is 17 residues. CDR3 region: CASSGSGGLLKQETQYF. As DNA, the CDR3 is TGTGCCAGCAGCGGTAGCGGGGGCCTACTAAAACAAGAGACCCAGTACTTC.

The chain uses TRBV9 and TRBJ2-7, with 13 bases fitting TRBD2. The length of the CDR3 is 18 residues. The J segment lost 4 bases and the V segment lost 0 bases, leaving 10 bases of the junction unmatched. Germline loops: CDR1 SGDLS, CDR2 YYNGEE. CDR3 region: CASSVGTARTSGSYEQYF. The CDR3 nucleotides read TGTGCCAGCAGCGTAGGAACGGCTCGGACTAGCGGGAGTTACGAGCAGTACTTC.